This entry lists 7 T cell receptor beta chains sequenced from one sample in a study of cytomegalovirus exposure and HLA in healthy donors (dated by TCRdb to 2016 to 2017). The protocol used for the library was the immunoSEQ multiplex PCR assay. The multiplex PCR relied on a mix of 60 forward primers for TCR Vbeta segments and 13 reverse primers for TCR Jbeta segments. TCRdb carries this immuneACCESS record with in-frame sequences only. Its versions omit some clonotypes, under half of them owing to an unresolved V gene in the studies checked, with the rest unexplained. This sample lists roughly 180,000 clones; over 70% were detected once. The ten largest clonotypes hold almost 7% of the sample. The sequencing sample was made of PBMCs. All receptors come from a man aged 30 to 45 in good health and CMV-seropositive.

The chain uses TRBV6-1 and TRBJ2-5, with TRBD2 matching 10 bases. Germline CDR1 is MNHNS and CDR2 is SASEGT. V was pared by 6 bases and J by 6 bases, with 10 bases of the junction left unmatched. CDR3 length equals 15 residues. The CDR3 region has the DNA TGTGCCAGCAGCGGGGCTAGCGGGAGATGGAAGACCCAGTACTTC. Translating gives CASSGASGRWKTQYF.

V is TRBV19 and J is TRBJ2-7; D perhaps matches TRBD2 (6 bases). This CDR3 comprises 14 residues. Trimming left V 3 bases short and J 2 bases short, with 11 bases between. Germline CDR1 reads LNHDA; CDR2 reads SQIVND (reference sequence). CDR3 residues: CASSIGGDAYEQYF. The CDR3 nucleotides read TGTGCCAGTAGTATCGGAGGGGATGCCTACGAGCAGTACTTC.

This chain connects TRBV19 to TRBJ1-5; possible D gene TRBD1, 6 bases. This CDR3 spans 16 amino acids. CDR1 is LNHDA and CDR2 is SQIVND in the germline V gene (reference sequence). Trimming pared 3 bases from V and 0 bases from J, leaving 12 bases between. CDR3 DNA: TGTGCCAGTAGTATCCCGGGGGGCTATAGCAATCAGCCCCAGCATTTT. Translating it yields CASSIPGGYSNQPQHF. Supplemented by reference TRBV19 and TRBJ1-5, the full variable domain reads DGGITQSPKYLFRKEGQNVTLSCEQNLNHDAMYWYRQDPGQGLRLIYYSQIVNDFQKGDIAEGYSVSREKKESFPLTVTSAQKNPTAFYLCASSIPGGYSNQPQHFGDGTRLSIL.

The CDR3 DNA is TGTGCCAGCTCACCACCGTACAGATCCTACGAGCAGTACTTC. Its translation is CASSPPYRSYEQYF. V is TRBV18 and J is TRBJ2-7; no firm D call. The CDR3 has 14 amino acids. Trimming pared 0 bases from V and 1 base from J, leaving 7 bases between. CDR1 KGHSH and CDR2 LQKENI come from the germline V gene.

The chain carries TRBV21-1 and TRBJ1-3; whether TRBD1, the table's D call, matches the DNA was not checked. TRBV21-1 is shown as a pseudogene. The CDR3 spans 19 residues. The CDR3 DNA reads as TGTGCCAGCAGCTCGGACAGGAACTGCACCCTCGCCTCTGGAAACACCATATATTTT. The encoded protein is CASSSDRNCTLASGNTIYF.

This clone has just one count. The rearrangement joins TRBV7-3 to TRBJ2-7; 11 bases match TRBD2. V was clipped by 0 bases and J by 5 bases; unmatched bases: 6. Germline V gene data show CDR1 as SGHTA and CDR2 as FQGTGA. This CDR3 comprises 16 residues. The CDR3 protein is CASSLTLTSGMNEQYF. DNA of the CDR3: TGTGCCAGCAGCTTAACGTTGACTAGCGGGATGAACGAGCAGTACTTC.

J is TRBJ2-7 and V is TRBV6-6, with 7 positions matching TRBD1. The V and J ends lost 5 bases and 6 bases, in that order; junction bases with no gene match: 7. This CDR3 contains 13 residues. Germline loops: CDR1 MNHNY, CDR2 SVGAGI (reference sequence). This chain's CDR3 is CASSPDRALEQYF. The CDR3, as DNA: TGTGCCAGCAGTCCCGACAGGGCTCTCGAGCAGTACTTC.